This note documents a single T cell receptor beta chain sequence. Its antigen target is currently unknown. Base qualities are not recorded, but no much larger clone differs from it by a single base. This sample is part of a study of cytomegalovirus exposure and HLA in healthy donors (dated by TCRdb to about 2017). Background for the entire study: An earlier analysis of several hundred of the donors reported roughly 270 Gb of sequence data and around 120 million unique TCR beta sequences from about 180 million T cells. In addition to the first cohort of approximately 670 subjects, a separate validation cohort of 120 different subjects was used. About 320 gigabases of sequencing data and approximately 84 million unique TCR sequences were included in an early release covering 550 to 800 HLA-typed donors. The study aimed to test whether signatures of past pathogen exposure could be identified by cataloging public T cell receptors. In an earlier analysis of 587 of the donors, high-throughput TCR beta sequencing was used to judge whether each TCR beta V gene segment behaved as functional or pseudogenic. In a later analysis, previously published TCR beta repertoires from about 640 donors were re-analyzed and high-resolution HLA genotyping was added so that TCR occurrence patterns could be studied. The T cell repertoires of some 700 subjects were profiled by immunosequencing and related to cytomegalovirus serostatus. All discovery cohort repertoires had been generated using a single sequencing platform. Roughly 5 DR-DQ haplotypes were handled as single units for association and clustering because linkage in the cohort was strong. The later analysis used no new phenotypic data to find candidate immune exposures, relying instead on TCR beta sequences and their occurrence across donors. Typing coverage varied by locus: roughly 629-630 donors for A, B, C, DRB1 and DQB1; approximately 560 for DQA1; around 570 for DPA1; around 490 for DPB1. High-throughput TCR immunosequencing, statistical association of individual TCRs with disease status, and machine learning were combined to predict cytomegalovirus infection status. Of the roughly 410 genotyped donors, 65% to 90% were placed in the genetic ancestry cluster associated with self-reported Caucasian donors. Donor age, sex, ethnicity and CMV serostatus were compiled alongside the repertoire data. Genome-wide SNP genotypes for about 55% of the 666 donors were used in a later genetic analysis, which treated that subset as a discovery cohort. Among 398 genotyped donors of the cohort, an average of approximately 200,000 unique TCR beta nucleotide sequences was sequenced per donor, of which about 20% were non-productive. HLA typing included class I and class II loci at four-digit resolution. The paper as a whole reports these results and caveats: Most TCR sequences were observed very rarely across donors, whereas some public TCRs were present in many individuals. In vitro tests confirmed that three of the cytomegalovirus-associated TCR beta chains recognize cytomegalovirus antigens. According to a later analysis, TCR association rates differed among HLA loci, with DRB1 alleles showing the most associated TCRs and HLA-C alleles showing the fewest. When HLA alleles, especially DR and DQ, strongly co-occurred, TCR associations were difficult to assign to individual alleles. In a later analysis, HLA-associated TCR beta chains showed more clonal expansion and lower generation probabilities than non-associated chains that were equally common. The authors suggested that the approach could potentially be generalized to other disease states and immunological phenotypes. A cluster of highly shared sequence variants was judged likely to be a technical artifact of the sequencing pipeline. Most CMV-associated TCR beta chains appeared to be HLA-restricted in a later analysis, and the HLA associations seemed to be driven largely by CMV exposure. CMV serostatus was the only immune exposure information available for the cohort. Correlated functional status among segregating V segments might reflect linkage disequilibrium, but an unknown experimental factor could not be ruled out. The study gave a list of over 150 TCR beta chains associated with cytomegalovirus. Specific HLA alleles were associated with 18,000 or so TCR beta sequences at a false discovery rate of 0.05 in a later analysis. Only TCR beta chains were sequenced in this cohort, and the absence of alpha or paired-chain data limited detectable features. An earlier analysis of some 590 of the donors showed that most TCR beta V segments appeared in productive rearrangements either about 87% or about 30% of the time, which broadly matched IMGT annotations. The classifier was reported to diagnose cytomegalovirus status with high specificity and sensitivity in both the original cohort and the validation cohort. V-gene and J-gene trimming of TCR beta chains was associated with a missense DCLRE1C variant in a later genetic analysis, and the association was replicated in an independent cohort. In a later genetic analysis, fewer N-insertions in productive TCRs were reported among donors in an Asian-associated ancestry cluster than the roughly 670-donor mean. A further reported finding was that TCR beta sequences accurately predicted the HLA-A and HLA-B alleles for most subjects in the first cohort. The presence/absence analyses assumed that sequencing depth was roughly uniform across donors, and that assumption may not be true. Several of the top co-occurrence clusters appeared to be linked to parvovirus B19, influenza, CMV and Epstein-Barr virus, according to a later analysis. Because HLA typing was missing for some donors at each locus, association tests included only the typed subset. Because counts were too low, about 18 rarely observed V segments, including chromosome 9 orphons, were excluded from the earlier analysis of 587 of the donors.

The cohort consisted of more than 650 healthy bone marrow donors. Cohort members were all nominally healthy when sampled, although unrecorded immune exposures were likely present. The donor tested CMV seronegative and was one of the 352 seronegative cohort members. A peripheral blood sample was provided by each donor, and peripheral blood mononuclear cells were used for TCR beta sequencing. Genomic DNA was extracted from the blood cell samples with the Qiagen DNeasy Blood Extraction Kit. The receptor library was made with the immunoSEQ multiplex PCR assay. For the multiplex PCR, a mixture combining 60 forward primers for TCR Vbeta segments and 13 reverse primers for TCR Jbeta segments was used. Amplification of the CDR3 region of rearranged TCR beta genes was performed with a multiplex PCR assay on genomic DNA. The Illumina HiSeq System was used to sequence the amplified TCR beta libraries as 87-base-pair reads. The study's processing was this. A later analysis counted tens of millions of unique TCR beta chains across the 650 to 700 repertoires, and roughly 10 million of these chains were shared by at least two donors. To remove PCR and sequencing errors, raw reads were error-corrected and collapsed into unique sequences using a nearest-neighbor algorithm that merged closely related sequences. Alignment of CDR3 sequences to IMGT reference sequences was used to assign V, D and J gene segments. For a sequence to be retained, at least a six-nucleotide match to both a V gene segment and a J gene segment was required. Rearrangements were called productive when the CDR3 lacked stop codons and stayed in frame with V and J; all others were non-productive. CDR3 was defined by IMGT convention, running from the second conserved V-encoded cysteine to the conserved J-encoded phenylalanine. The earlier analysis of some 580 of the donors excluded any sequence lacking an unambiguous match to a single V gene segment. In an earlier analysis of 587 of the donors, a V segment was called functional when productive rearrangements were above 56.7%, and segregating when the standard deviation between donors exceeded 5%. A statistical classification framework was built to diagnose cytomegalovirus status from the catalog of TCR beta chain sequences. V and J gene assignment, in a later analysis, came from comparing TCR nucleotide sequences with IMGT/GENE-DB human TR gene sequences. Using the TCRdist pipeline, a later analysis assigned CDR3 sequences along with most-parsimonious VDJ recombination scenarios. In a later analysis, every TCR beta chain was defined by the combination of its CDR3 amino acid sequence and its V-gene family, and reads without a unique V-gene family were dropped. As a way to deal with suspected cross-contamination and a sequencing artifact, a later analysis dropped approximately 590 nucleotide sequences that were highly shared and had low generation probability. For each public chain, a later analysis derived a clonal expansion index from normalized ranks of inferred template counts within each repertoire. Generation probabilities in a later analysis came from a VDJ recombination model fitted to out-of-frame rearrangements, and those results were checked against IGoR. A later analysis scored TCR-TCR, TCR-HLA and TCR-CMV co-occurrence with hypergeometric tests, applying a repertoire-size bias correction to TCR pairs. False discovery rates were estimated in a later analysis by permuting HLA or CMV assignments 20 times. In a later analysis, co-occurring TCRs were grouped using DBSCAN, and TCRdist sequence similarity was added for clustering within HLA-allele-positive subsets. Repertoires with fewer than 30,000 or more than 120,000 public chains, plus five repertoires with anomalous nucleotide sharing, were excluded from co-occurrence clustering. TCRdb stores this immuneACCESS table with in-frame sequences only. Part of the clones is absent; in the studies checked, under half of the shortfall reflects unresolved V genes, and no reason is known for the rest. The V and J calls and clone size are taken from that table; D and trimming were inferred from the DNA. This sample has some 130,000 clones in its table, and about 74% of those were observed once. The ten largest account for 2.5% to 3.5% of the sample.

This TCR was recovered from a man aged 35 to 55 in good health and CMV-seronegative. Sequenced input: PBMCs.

In nucleotide form, the sequence is TGTGCCAGCAGCTTAGCAGGACAGGGGGCGCGGGCCCCCCCCTACGAGCAGTACTTC. Its protein product is CASSLAGQGARAPPYEQYF. The chain is encoded by TRBV7-9 joined to TRBJ2-7; 11 central nucleotides agree with TRBD1. The germline V and J ends show losses of 0 bases and 2 bases respectively, and no gene match explains 12 bases of the junction. Sequences SEHNR (CDR1) and FQNEAQ (CDR2) are obtained from the germline V gene (reference sequence). The CDR3 runs 19 residues from the cysteine to the phenylalanine. Here the CDR3 DNA is all that survives: 57 bases in frame from base 1.